A selection of T cell receptor beta chains follows, all from one sample in a study of cytomegalovirus exposure and HLA in healthy donors. Profiling relied on immunoSEQ multiplex PCR, and the TCRdb table lists in-frame clones only, not all of them. The sample records 120,000 or so clones, around nine tenths being singletons. Specimen: PBMCs. The receptors here all came from a woman aged 18-30 years in good health and CMV-seronegative. The CDR3 runs from the conserved cysteine through the conserved F or W. D genes are given only for firm matches. Where a row states a size, it is once, few, many or the class of an expanded clone; other rows omit it.

CASSLDYIPTGELFF	TGTGCCAGCAGCTTAGACTATATACCAACCGGGGAGCTGTTTTTT	.	.	TRBV5-5	TRBJ2-2
CSVERGTGQNEQYF	TGCAGCGTTGAGAGAGGTACTGGACAGAACGAGCAGTACTTC	.	.	TRBV29-1	TRBJ2-7
CASSMGYRAGENTGELFF	TGTGCCAGTAGTATGGGGTACAGGGCGGGAGAGAACACCGGGGAGCTGTTTTTT	.	.	TRBV19	TRBJ2-2
CASSLEGAVNTEAFF	TGTGCCAGCAGCTTAGAGGGGGCGGTGAACACTGAAGCTTTCTTT	TRBD1	.	TRBV7-2	TRBJ1-1
CASSIAGTGELFF	TGTGCCAGTAGTATTGCAGGGACCGGGGAGCTGTTTTTT	.	.	TRBV19	TRBJ2-2
CASSLDGLIYNEQFF	TGTGCCAGCAGCTTAGATGGACTCATTTACAATGAGCAGTTCTTC	.	.	TRBV7-9	TRBJ2-1
CASAGLAGGGDTQYF	TGCGCCAGCGCGGGACTAGCGGGAGGGGGAGATACGCAGTATTTT	TRBD2	few	TRBV5-1	TRBJ2-3
CASGPSLGQGVGETQYF	TGTGCTAGTGGTCCCTCCCTGGGACAGGGAGTTGGAGAGACCCAGTACTTC	TRBD1	.	TRBV12-5	TRBJ2-5
CSVRTPGGTNEKLFF	TGCAGCGTCCGGACCCCAGGGGGGACTAATGAAAAACTGTTTTTT	TRBD1	.	TRBV29-1	TRBJ1-4
CASSYSKGGNYGYTF	TGTGCCAGCAGTTACTCGAAGGGAGGCAACTATGGCTACACCTTC	.	.	TRBV6-5	TRBJ1-2
CASSEGSTGPYEQYF	TGTGCCAGCAGTGAAGGGTCGACAGGGCCCTACGAGCAGTACTTC	TRBD1	.	TRBV6-1	TRBJ2-7
CASSLGAGGPGYEQYF	TGCGCCAGCAGCTTGGGAGCGGGAGGGCCTGGCTACGAGCAGTACTTC	TRBD2	.	TRBV5-1	TRBJ2-7
CASSHRFEQYF	TGTGCCAGCAGCCACCGGTTCGAGCAGTACTTC	.	.	TRBV11-2	TRBJ2-7
CASSERGSYNEQFF	TGTGCCAGCAGTGAAAGGGGTTCCTACAATGAGCAGTTCTTC	.	.	TRBV2	TRBJ2-1
CASSSTTGAYEQYF	TGCGCCAGCAGCTCGACGACAGGGGCATACGAGCAGTACTTC	TRBD1	.	TRBV5-1	TRBJ2-7
CASSQGGLADNNEQFF	TGCGCCAGCAGCCAAGGAGGGCTAGCGGACAACAATGAGCAGTTCTTC	TRBD2	.	TRBV4-3	TRBJ2-1
CASSMRDSRTDTQYF	TGTGCCAGTAGTATGCGAGACAGCCGAACAGATACGCAGTATTTT	.	.	TRBV19	TRBJ2-3
CASSSGGGPFPFF	TGTGCCAGCAGTTCGGGGGGTGGTCCCTTCCCCTTCTTC	TRBD2	.	TRBV6-5	TRBJ2-1
CASSQDKAGRVNQPQHF	TGCGCCAGCAGCCAAGATAAGGCCGGGAGGGTAAATCAGCCCCAGCATTTT	.	once	TRBV4-1	TRBJ1-5
CASSPRTSGGSSYNEQFF	TGTGCCAGCAGCCCAAGGACTAGCGGGGGGTCCTCCTACAATGAGCAGTTCTTC	TRBD2	once	TRBV11-1	TRBJ2-1
CASSRRQGGDEQYF	TGTGCCAGCAGCCGCCGACAGGGGGGGGACGAGCAGTACTTC	TRBD1	.	TRBV7-9	TRBJ2-7
CASSPLGGGSNQPQHF	TGTGCCAGCAGTCCCCTCGGGGGGGGTAGCAATCAGCCCCAGCATTTT	.	once	TRBV2	TRBJ1-5
CASSSPRGSLAGGSTDTQYF	TGCGCCAGCAGCTCCCCCCGCGGGTCGCTAGCGGGGGGTAGCACAGATACGCAGTATTTT	TRBD2	.	TRBV5-1	TRBJ2-3
CASSLAFGLAGGPAYTDTQYF	TGCGCCAGCAGCTTGGCCTTCGGCCTAGCGGGAGGACCTGCGTACACAGATACGCAGTATTTT	TRBD2	.	TRBV5-1	TRBJ2-3
CASSSALAGGVTGELFF	TGTGCCAGCAGCTCCGCACTAGCGGGAGGAGTCACCGGGGAGCTGTTTTTT	TRBD2	.	TRBV7-2	TRBJ2-2
CASQGTNTGELFF	TGTGCCAGCCAGGGCACGAACACCGGGGAGCTGTTTTTT	.	.	TRBV7-7	TRBJ2-2
CASSLSGGSAYNEQFF	TGTGCCAGCAGTTTATCGGGCGGGAGCGCCTACAATGAGCAGTTCTTC	TRBD2	.	TRBV28	TRBJ2-1
CASSVRGTGAYEQYF	TGTGCCAGCAGCGTAAGGGGGACAGGGGCCTACGAGCAGTACTTC	TRBD1	many	TRBV9	TRBJ2-7
CASSKPHRGYYEQYF	TGTGCCAGCAGCAAACCGCACCGAGGATATTACGAGCAGTACTTC	.	.	TRBV5-6	TRBJ2-7